The following is a T cell receptor (beta chain) sequence with its context. Its antigen specificity is not known. No quality values exist for individual bases; no much larger clone is one base distant. This record comes from a study of cytomegalovirus exposure and HLA in healthy donors (dated by TCRdb to about 2017). In the study overall: According to an earlier analysis of several hundred of the donors, roughly 180 million T cells yielded 90 million to 130 million unique TCR beta sequences and approximately 300 Gb of sequence data. Among about 400 genotyped donors of the cohort, an average of around 250,000 unique TCR beta nucleotide sequences was sequenced per donor, of which approximately 18% were non-productive. The study combined high-throughput TCR immunosequencing, statistical association of individual TCRs with disease status, and machine learning to predict cytomegalovirus infection status. The study aimed to test whether signatures of past pathogen exposure could be identified by cataloging public T cell receptors. The number of donors typed differed by locus, with roughly 629-640 for A, B, C, DRB1 and DQB1, 522 for DQA1, nearly 610 for DPA1, and some 440 for DPB1. A later genetic analysis took genome-wide SNP genotypes for about 55% of the 666 donors and used that subset as a discovery cohort. All discovery cohort repertoires had been generated on a single sequencing platform. Approximately 300 gigabases of sequencing data and around 80 million unique TCR sequences made up an early release that covered around 640 HLA-typed donors. Using immunosequencing, the study profiled T cell repertoires from 500 to 800 subjects and related those repertoires to cytomegalovirus serostatus. Class I and class II HLA loci were covered by the typing at four-digit resolution. Donor age, sex, ethnicity and CMV serostatus were collected together with the repertoire data. Along with the approximately 620-subject first cohort, a separate validation cohort of around 110 different subjects was used. To decide whether each TCR beta V gene segment behaved as functional or pseudogenic, an earlier analysis of 587 of the donors relied on high-throughput TCR beta sequencing. The genetic ancestry cluster associated with self-reported Caucasian donors included roughly four fifths of the roughly 400 genotyped donors. In a later analysis, previously published TCR beta repertoires from about 640 donors were re-analyzed and high-resolution HLA genotyping was added so that TCR occurrence patterns could be studied. Because of strong linkage in the cohort, five DR-DQ haplotypes were treated as single units for association and clustering. In the later analysis, no new phenotypic data were used to find candidate immune exposures; instead, reliance was placed on TCR beta sequences and their occurrence across donors.

Receptor amplification or capture employed the immunoSEQ multiplex PCR assay. For the multiplex PCR, a mixture combining 60 forward primers for TCR Vbeta segments and 13 reverse primers for TCR Jbeta segments was used. The CDR3 region of rearranged TCR beta genes was amplified from genomic DNA by a multiplex PCR assay. On the Illumina HiSeq System, the amplified TCR beta libraries were sequenced as 87-base-pair reads. The published analysis was carried out like this. A later analysis counted around 72 million unique TCR beta chains across the 500 to 850 repertoires, and 10 million to 11 million of these chains were shared by at least two donors. To remove PCR and sequencing errors, raw reads were error-corrected and collapsed into unique sequences using a nearest-neighbor algorithm that merged closely related sequences. V, D and J gene segments were assigned by aligning CDR3 sequences to IMGT reference sequences. For a sequence to be retained, a match of at least six nucleotides to both a V gene segment and a J gene segment was required. Rearrangements were called productive when the CDR3 lacked stop codons and stayed in frame with V and J; all others were non-productive. CDR3 was defined by IMGT convention, running from the second conserved V-encoded cysteine to the conserved J-encoded phenylalanine. In an earlier analysis of around 640 of the donors, sequences lacking an unambiguous match to a single V gene segment were excluded. In an earlier analysis of a few hundred of the donors, V segments were called functional above 56.7% productive rearrangements and were called segregating when the between-donor standard deviation exceeded 5%. A statistical classification framework was built to diagnose cytomegalovirus status from the catalog of TCR beta chain sequences. A later analysis assigned V and J genes by comparing TCR nucleotide sequences with IMGT/GENE-DB human TR gene sequences. In a later analysis, CDR3 sequences and most-parsimonious VDJ recombination scenarios were assigned using the TCRdist pipeline. In a later analysis, each TCR beta chain was defined by its CDR3 amino acid sequence together with its V-gene family, and reads lacking a unique V-gene family were excluded. A later analysis removed over 500 highly shared, low-generation-probability nucleotide sequences to deal with suspected cross-contamination and a sequencing artifact. In a later analysis, a clonal expansion index was calculated for each public chain from normalized within-repertoire ranks of inferred template counts. Generation probabilities in a later analysis came from a VDJ recombination model fitted to out-of-frame rearrangements, and those results were checked against IGoR. In a later analysis, hypergeometric tests were used to score TCR-TCR, TCR-HLA and TCR-CMV co-occurrence, with a repertoire-size bias correction applied to TCR pairs. To estimate false discovery rates, a later analysis permuted the HLA or CMV assignments 20 times. In a later analysis, co-occurring TCRs were grouped with DBSCAN, and TCRdist sequence similarity was added when clustering was performed within HLA-allele-positive subsets. For co-occurrence clustering, repertoires with fewer than 30,000 or more than 120,000 public chains were excluded, along with five repertoires with anomalous nucleotide sharing. The table was pulled from immuneACCESS by TCRdb, which kept in-frame rearrangements only. Such tables lose some clones; where checked, under half of the loss comes from unresolved V genes, and the rest has no known cause. Clone size and V and J calls were adopted from that table, with D and trimming inferred from the DNA. In this sample the table shows 310,000 or so clones, roughly 90% of which occur a single time. Jointly, the top ten make up roughly 2.1% of the sample.

The cohort was made up of roughly 670 healthy bone marrow donors. Cohort members were all nominally healthy when sampled, although unrecorded immune exposures were likely present. The donor tested CMV seronegative and was one of the 352 seronegative cohort members. Every donor gave a peripheral blood sample, and the peripheral blood mononuclear cells from that sample were used for TCR beta sequencing. The Qiagen DNeasy Blood Extraction Kit was used to extract genomic DNA from the blood cell samples. Here is what the overall study found, with its caveats: Correlated functional status among segregating V segments might reflect linkage disequilibrium, but an unknown experimental factor could not be ruled out. A further reported finding was that TCR beta sequences accurately predicted the HLA-A and HLA-B alleles for most subjects in the first cohort. Sequencing depth was assumed to be roughly uniform across donors in the presence/absence analyses, though that assumption may not hold. The classifier was reported to diagnose cytomegalovirus status with high specificity and sensitivity in both the original and validation cohorts. For the cohort, immune exposure information was limited to CMV serostatus. Approximately 18 rarely observed V segments, including chromosome 9 orphons, were excluded from the earlier analysis of about 500 of the donors because counts were too low. HLA typing was unavailable for some donors at each locus, so association tests used only the typed subset. In a later analysis, several top co-occurrence clusters were reported to appear linked to parvovirus B19, influenza, CMV and Epstein-Barr virus. It was suggested by the authors that the approach could potentially be generalized to other disease states and immunological phenotypes. Assigning TCR associations to individual alleles was difficult when HLA alleles, especially DR and DQ, strongly co-occurred. A cluster of highly shared sequence variants was judged likely to represent a technical artifact of the sequencing pipeline. Broadly in line with IMGT annotations, most TCR beta V segments showed up in productive rearrangements about 87% or about 30% of the time in an earlier analysis of 587 of the donors. Most TCR sequences were seen in very few donors, while some public TCRs were found in many individuals. In this cohort, only TCR beta chains were sequenced, and detectable features were limited by the absence of alpha or paired-chain data. In a later analysis, TCR association rates were found to vary across HLA loci, with the most associated TCRs seen for DRB1 alleles and the fewest for HLA-C alleles. The study listed approximately 160 TCR beta chains as associated with cytomegalovirus. In a later analysis, most CMV-associated TCR beta chains were found to appear HLA-restricted, with HLA associations seemingly driven largely by CMV exposure. V-gene and J-gene trimming of TCR beta chains was associated with a missense DCLRE1C variant in a later genetic analysis, and the association was replicated in an independent cohort. According to a later genetic analysis, donors in an Asian-associated ancestry cluster had fewer N-insertions in productive TCRs than the approximately 630-donor mean. In a later analysis, HLA-associated TCR beta chains were found to be more clonally expanded and to have lower generation probabilities than equally common non-associated chains. A few of the identified cytomegalovirus-associated TCR beta chains were confirmed in vitro to be specific for cytomegalovirus antigens. In a later analysis, around 15,000 TCR beta sequences were associated with specific HLA alleles at a false discovery rate of 0.05.

This clonotype was obtained from a woman aged 18 to 35 in good health and CMV-seronegative. Sequenced: PBMCs.

The nucleotides are TGCGCCAGCTCCGAGGAGACCATCCCGGAGACCCAGTACTTC. Its protein reads: CASSEETIPETQYF. The sequence links TRBV5-1 to TRBJ2-5; confidence is insufficient to name the D gene. Including the terminal cysteine and phenylalanine, the CDR3 comprises 14 residues. The kept DNA is CDR3 alone, 42 bases in frame from the first base. V is clipped by 7 bases and J by 5 bases, and the sequence between their germline boundaries is 18 bases long. CDR1 SGHRS and CDR2 YFSETQ were looked up in the germline V gene.